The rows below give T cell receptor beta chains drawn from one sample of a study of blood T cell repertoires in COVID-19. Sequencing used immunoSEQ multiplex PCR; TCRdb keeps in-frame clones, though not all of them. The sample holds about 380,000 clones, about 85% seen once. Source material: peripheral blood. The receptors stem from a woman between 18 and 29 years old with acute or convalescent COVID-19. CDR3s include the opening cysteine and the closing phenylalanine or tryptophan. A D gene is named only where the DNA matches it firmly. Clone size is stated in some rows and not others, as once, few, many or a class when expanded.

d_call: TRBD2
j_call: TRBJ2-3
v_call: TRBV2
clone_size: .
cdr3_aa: CASSGGIAGGLRDTQYF
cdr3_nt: TGTGCCAGCAGCGGCGGCATAGCGGGAGGTCTGAGAGATACGCAGTATTTT

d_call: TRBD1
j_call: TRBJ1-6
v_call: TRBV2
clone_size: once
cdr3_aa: CASSNGQGGNSPLHF
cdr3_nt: TGTGCCAGCAGTAACGGACAGGGAGGGAATTCACCCCTCCACTTT

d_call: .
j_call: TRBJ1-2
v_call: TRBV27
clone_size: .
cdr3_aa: CASSSILKEPYGYTF
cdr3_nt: TGTGCCAGCAGTTCAATCCTCAAGGAGCCGTATGGCTACACCTTC

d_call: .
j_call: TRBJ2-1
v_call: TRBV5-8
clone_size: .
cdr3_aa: CASSPAGYNEQFF
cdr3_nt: TGTGCCAGCAGCCCAGCAGGGTACAATGAGCAGTTCTTC

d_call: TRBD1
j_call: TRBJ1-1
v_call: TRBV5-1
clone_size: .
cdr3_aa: CASSSRRGETEAFF
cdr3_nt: TGCGCCAGCAGTAGCCGCAGGGGGGAAACTGAAGCTTTCTTT

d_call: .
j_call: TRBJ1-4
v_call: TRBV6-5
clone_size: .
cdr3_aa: CASSYSSGGKLFF
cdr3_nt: TGTGCCAGCAGTTACTCGAGCGGAGGAAAACTGTTTTTT

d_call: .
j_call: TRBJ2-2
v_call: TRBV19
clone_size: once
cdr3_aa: CASSIGLAHTGELFF
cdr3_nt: TGTGCCAGTAGTATAGGCCTAGCGCACACCGGGGAGCTGTTTTTT

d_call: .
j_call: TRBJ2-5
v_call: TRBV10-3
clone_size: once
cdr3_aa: CATSKEFGTQYF
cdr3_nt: TGTGCCACCAGTAAGGAGTTCGGGACCCAGTACTTC

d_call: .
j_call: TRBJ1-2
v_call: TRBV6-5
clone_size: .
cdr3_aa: CASSYSSGTFNYGYTF
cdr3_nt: TGTGCCAGCAGTTACTCCTCCGGGACTTTCAACTATGGCTACACCTTC

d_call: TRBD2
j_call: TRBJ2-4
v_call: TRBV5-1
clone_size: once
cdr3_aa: CASYAAGEGNIQYF
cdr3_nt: TGCGCCAGCTACGCAGCGGGAGAGGGAAACATTCAGTACTTC

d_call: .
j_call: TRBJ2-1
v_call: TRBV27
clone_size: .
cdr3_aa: CASSGSIYNEQFF
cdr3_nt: TGTGCCAGCAGCGGGAGCATCTACAATGAGCAGTTCTTC

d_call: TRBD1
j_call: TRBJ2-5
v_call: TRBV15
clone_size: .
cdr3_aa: CATSKTVTGGKGETQYF
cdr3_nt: TGTGCCACCAGCAAGACCGTAACAGGGGGAAAGGGGGAGACCCAGTACTTC

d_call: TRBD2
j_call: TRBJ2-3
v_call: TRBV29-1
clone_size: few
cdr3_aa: CSVVGLAGLTDTQYF
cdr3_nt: TGCAGCGTTGTAGGGCTAGCGGGACTCACAGATACGCAGTATTTT

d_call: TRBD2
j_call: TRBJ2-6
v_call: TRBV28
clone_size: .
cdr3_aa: CASRGGSGANVLTF
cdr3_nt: TGTGCCAGCCGGGGGGGTTCTGGGGCCAACGTCCTGACTTTC

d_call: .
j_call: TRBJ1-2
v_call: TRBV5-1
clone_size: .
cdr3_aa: CASSYEGEIGYTF
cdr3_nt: TGCGCCAGCAGCTACGAGGGGGAGATAGGCTACACCTTC

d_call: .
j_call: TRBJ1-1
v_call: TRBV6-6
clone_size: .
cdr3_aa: CASSFRGSDTEAFF
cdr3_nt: TGTGCCAGCAGTTTCCGAGGGTCGGACACTGAAGCTTTCTTT

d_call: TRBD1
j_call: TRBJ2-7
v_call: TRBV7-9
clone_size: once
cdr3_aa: CASSAPGTDYYEQYF
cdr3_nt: TGTGCCAGCAGCGCCCCCGGGACAGATTACTACGAGCAGTACTTC

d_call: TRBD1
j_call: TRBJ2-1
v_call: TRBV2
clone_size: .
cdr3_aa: CAKTDRGDNEQFF
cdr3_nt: TGTGCCAAGACAGACAGGGGGGATAATGAGCAGTTCTTC

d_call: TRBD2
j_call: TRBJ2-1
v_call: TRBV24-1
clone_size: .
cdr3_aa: CATSDTGTSEHNEQFF
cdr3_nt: TGTGCCACCAGTGACACCGGGACTAGCGAGCACAATGAGCAGTTCTTC

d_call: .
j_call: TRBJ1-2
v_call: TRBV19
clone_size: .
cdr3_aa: CASSMGGIGDGYTF
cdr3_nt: TGTGCCAGTAGTATGGGAGGGATCGGGGACGGCTACACCTTC

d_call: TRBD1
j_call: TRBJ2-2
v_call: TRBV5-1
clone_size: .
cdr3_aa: CASSFTGVKNTGELFF
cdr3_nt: TGCGCCAGCAGCTTCACAGGGGTTAAGAACACCGGGGAGCTGTTTTTT

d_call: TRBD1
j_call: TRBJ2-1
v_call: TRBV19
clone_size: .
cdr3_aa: CASSEGTGADEQFF
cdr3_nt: TGTGCCAGTAGTGAGGGAACAGGGGCGGATGAGCAGTTCTTC

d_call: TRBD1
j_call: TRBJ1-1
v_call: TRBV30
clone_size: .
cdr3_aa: CAWSARDREAFF
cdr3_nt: TGTGCCTGGAGTGCCAGGGACAGGGAAGCTTTCTTT

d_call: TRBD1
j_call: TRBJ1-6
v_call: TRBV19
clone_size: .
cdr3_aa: CASSIPGTDNSPLHF
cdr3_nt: TGTGCCAGTAGTATACCCGGGACAGATAATTCACCCCTCCACTTT

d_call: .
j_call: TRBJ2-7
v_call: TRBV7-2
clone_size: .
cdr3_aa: CASGTQGNEQYF
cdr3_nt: TGTGCCAGCGGCACCCAGGGGAACGAGCAGTACTTC

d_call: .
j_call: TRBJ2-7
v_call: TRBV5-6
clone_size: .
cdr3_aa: CASSLAGGTEFYEQYF
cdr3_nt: TGTGCCAGCAGCTTGGCCGGCGGGACAGAGTTCTACGAGCAGTACTTC

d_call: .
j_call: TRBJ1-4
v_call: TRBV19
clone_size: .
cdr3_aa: CASSKDTQTNEKLFF
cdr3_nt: TGTGCCAGTAGTAAGGACACTCAAACTAATGAAAAACTGTTTTTT

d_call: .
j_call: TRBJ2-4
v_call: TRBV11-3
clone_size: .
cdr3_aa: CASSLTTETIKNIQYF
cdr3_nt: TGTGCCAGCAGCTTGACGACAGAAACTATCAAAAACATTCAGTACTTC